The 5 T cell receptor beta chains below all came from one sample that was sequenced in a study of beta chain features in type 1 diabetes. Investigators reverse transcribed all isolated RNA, so they sequenced expressed TCRB transcripts. Measured with immunoSEQ multiplex PCR; TCRdb has only the in-frame clones, and not every one. The table lists a few hundred thousand clones, approximately 14% of them singletons. The sample taken for sequencing was naive CD4+ T cells from blood. These receptors originate from a man aged 25-40 years in good health.

The chain is built from TRBV4-1 and TRBJ1-2; TRBD1 matches at 9 bases. Looked up from germline, CDR1 is MGHRA and CDR2 is YSYEKL. The J segment lost 8 bases and the V segment lost 5 bases, leaving 9 bases of the junction unmatched. This CDR3 has 14 amino acids. The CDR3 here is CASSSPGQGRGYTF. The CDR3 coding sequence is TGCGCCAGCAGCTCACCGGGACAGGGTCGCGGCTACACCTTC.

This chain links TRBV2 with TRBJ2-3; 8 bases are shared with TRBD2. There are 17 residues in the CDR3. V was pared by 4 bases and J by 2 bases, with 11 bases of the junction left unmatched. The germline V gene has CDR1 SNHLY and CDR2 FYNNEI. The CDR3 region has the DNA TGTGCCAGCAGTGCCAACCGGGTAGCGGGGTACACAGATACGCAGTATTTT. This encodes CASSANRVAGYTDTQYF.

This clone turned up a few times. The V gene is TRBV6-5, the J gene TRBJ2-3, with 8 bases matching TRBD1. Germline V gene lookup returns CDR1 MNHEY and CDR2 SVGAGI. The CDR3 has 15 residues. The V gene end was trimmed by 5 bases and the J gene end by 2 bases; junction bases not matched to a gene: 6. This CDR3 reads CASSHQGAYTDTQYF. The CDR3 DNA sequence: TGTGCCAGCAGTCATCAGGGGGCTTACACAGATACGCAGTATTTT.

This clone was seen more than once but under ten times. This chain uses TRBV11-2 with TRBJ2-1; D is unclear. The V and J ends lost 4 bases and 0 bases respectively, with 16 bases between them. The CDR3 loop spans 17 amino acids. Germline V gene data show CDR1 as SGHAT and CDR2 as FQNNGV. The CDR3 bases are TGTGCCAGCAGCTATCCGAAAACGCCGACCTCCTACAATGAGCAGTTCTTC. Protein: CASSYPKTPTSYNEQFF.

This rearrangement joins TRBV7-9 to TRBJ2-5, with no clear D. The CDR3 extends over 15 amino acids. The V end was cut by 5 bases, the J end by 3 bases, with 16 bases between. Germline CDR1 and CDR2: SEHNR and FQNEAQ (reference sequence). The CDR3 is CASSPGLRLEETQYF. As DNA, the CDR3 is TGTGCCAGCAGCCCCGGCTTGAGATTAGAAGAGACCCAGTACTTC.